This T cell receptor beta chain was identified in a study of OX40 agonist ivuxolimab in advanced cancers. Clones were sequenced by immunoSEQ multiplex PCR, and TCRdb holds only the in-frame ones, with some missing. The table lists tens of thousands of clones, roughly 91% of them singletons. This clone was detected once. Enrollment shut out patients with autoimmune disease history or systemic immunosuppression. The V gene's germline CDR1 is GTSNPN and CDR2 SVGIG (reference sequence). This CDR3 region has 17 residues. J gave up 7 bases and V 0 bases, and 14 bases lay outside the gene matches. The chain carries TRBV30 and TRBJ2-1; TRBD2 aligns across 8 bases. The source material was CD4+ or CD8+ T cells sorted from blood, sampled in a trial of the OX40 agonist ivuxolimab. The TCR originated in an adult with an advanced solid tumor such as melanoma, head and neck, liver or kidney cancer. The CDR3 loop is CAWSVTAGVGLGNEQFF. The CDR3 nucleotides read TGTGCCTGGAGTGTAACAGCGGGAGTTGGGCTAGGAAATGAGCAGTTCTTC.